This passage covers 9 T cell receptor beta chains from one sample sequenced in a study of blood T cell repertoires in COVID-19 (dated by TCRdb to 2020 to 2022). To prepare the library, the immunoSEQ multiplex PCR assay was applied. TCRdb mirrors the immuneACCESS table, restricted to in-frame sequences. Some clones are absent from its copies; in checked studies, under half trace to an unresolved V gene, and the reason for the others is unknown. Across this sample there are nearly 400,000 clones, with under 90% seen only once. In total, the top ten clones hold about 1.7% of the sample. Sample: PBMCs or T cells enriched from blood (not recorded which). The receptors stem from a woman aged 30 to 39 who had recovered from COVID-19.

The rearrangement links TRBV4-2 to TRBJ2-7, with TRBD1 matching 7 bases. V was pared by 0 bases and J by 3 bases, with 2 bases of the junction left unmatched. The germline V gene has CDR1 LGHNA and CDR2 YNFKEQ. The CDR3 has 14 amino acids. DNA for the CDR3: TGTGCCAGCAGCCAAGACAGGGGGAGCTACGAGCAGTACTTC. Protein product: CASSQDRGSYEQYF.

The chain combines TRBV4-1 with TRBJ1-5; no firm D call. V lost 5 bases and J 4 bases, leaving 15 bases between the germline ends. The CDR3 has 15 amino acids. CDR1 MGHRA and CDR2 YSYEKL come from the germline V gene. DNA for the CDR3: TGCGCCAGCAGCGCAAGATACGAGGGAAATCAGCCCCAGCATTTT. As protein: CASSARYEGNQPQHF.

The rearrangement links TRBV5-6 to TRBJ1-1; 8 bases fit TRBD1. V dropped 3 bases and J dropped 3; count of bases not matched to a gene: 13. Germline CDR1 SGHDT, CDR2 YYEEEE. The CDR3 has 17 residues. The CDR3 coding sequence is TGTGCCAGCAGCTCGCAGACAGGGGAGGAAGGAGACACTGAAGCTTTCTTT. Protein: CASSSQTGEEGDTEAFF. The complete variable domain, with remaining parts taken from reference TRBV5-6 and TRBJ1-1, reads DAGVTQSPTHLIKTRGQQVTLRCSPKSGHDTVSWYQQALGQGPQFIFQYYEEEERQRGNFPDRFSGHQFPNYSSELNVNALLLGDSALYLCASSSQTGEEGDTEAFFGQGTRLTVV.

The chain uses TRBV21-1 and TRBJ1-3. TRBV21-1 is a listed pseudogene. The CDR3 spans 14 residues. The CDR3 DNA sequence: TGCTCCATCCCTGGGACTCGGGACGGAAACACCATATATTTT. Encoded protein: CSIPGTRDGNTIYF.

The chain employs TRBV27 and TRBJ1-5, with a possible D match to TRBD1 (6 bases). Germline values: CDR1 MNHEY, CDR2 SMNVEV (reference sequence). The CDR3 contains 12 residues. Trimming cost V 7 bases and J 9 bases, with 13 bases left between them. The DNA of the CDR3 is TGTGCCAGCAAGACAGGCTCGGGGCCCCAGCATTTT. Amino acids: CASKTGSGPQHF.

The chain couples TRBV2 to TRBJ1-4; the D gene is possibly TRBD1 (5 bases). This CDR3 is 16 amino acids long. Germline CDR1 and CDR2: SNHLY and FYNNEI. V gave up 4 bases and J gave up 4 bases, with 16 bases separating them. The CDR3 loop reads CASSVRGRGGNEKLFF. The CDR3 coding sequence is TGTGCCAGCAGTGTGCGGGGTAGGGGAGGTAATGAAAAACTGTTTTTT.

The chain recombines TRBV24-1 with TRBJ2-2; 12 bases match TRBD2. The germline gives CDR1 KGHDR, CDR2 SFDVKD. This CDR3 is 17 amino acids long. J lost 4 bases, V lost 4 bases, and 6 bases had no gene match. The CDR3 bases are TGTGCCACCAGTGAAACGACTAGCGGGAGTGGCACCGGGGAGCTGTTTTTT. It codes for CATSETTSGSGTGELFF.

This chain joins TRBV30 and TRBJ2-1; possibly TRBD1 for D (5 bases). Looked up from germline, CDR1 is GTSNPN and CDR2 is SVGIG (reference sequence). The germline V and J ends were trimmed by 5 bases and 3 bases, with 17 bases remaining between them. CDR3 length equals 15 residues. CDR3 loop: CAWERQHEYYNEQFF. In DNA, the CDR3 is TGTGCCTGGGAGAGACAGCATGAGTACTACAATGAGCAGTTCTTC.

This chain connects TRBV28 to TRBJ2-7; TRBD1 agrees at 7 bases. This CDR3 contains 15 residues. J lost 7 bases, V lost 6 bases, and 15 bases had no gene match. Germline values: CDR1 MDHEN, CDR2 SYDVKM. CDR3 sequence reads: CASRSLLTGDREQYF. The DNA for the CDR3 is TGTGCCAGCAGATCACTTCTTACAGGGGATCGAGAGCAGTACTTC. Variable domain in full (rest from reference TRBV28 and TRBJ2-7): DVKVTQSSRYLVKRTGEKVFLECVQDMDHENMFWYRQDPGLGLRLIYFSYDVKMKEKGDIPEGYSVSREKKERFSLILESASTNQTSMYLCASRSLLTGDREQYFGPGTRLTVT.